Shown below are 9 T cell receptor beta chains from a single sample sequenced in a study of T cells in localized non-small cell lung cancer. Profiled with immunoSEQ multiplex PCR; TCRdb holds only in-frame clones, not every one. The sample yields about 59,000 clones, approximately 90% seen once. Sample: peripheral blood, taken before any cancer treatment. Receptors originate from a man between 40 and 75 years old with stage I lung adenocarcinoma.

The rearrangement joins TRBV29-1 to TRBJ2-7; 7 bases fit TRBD1. The CDR3 totals 13 residues. Germline V gene sequence: CDR1 SQVTM, CDR2 ANQGSEA. V shed 6 bases, J shed 0 bases, and the junction held 5 bases outside the gene matches. The CDR3 nucleotides read TGCAGCGTCGCGACAGGGACCTCCTACGAGCAGTACTTC. Protein: CSVATGTSYEQYF.

This clone was detected only once. The V call is TRBV18, the J call TRBJ1-1; no firm D call. This CDR3 is built from 15 residues. Trimming pared 3 bases from V and 5 bases from J, leaving 16 bases between. Germline V CDR1 and CDR2: KGHSH, LQKENI. CDR3 DNA sequence: TGTGCCAGCTCACCGGGTAGCCAGTCCGCGACTGAAGCTTTCTTT. Translated: CASSPGSQSATEAFF.

By frequency in the sample, this clone is medium-sized. This chain connects TRBV19 to TRBJ1-1, with TRBD1 matching over 8 bases. The length of the CDR3 is 12 residues. Germline V gene sequence: CDR1 LNHDA, CDR2 SQIVND (reference sequence). The trim removed 8 bases at V and 10 bases at J, leaving 9 bases unmatched. The CDR3 loop is CASATRGLGAFF. The CDR3 DNA follows: TGTGCCAGTGCTACCAGGGGGCTTGGAGCTTTCTTT.

V usage is TRBV5-4 and J usage is TRBJ2-2; D remains unclear. This CDR3 comprises 13 residues. The V gene lost 0 bases and the J gene lost 5 bases, with 5 bases spanning the gap. In germline, CDR1 is SGHNT, CDR2 YYREEE (reference sequence). The CDR3 is CASSLGGTGELFF. CDR3 in DNA: TGTGCCAGCAGCTTGGGGGGTACCGGGGAGCTGTTTTTT.

The rearrangement joins TRBV20-1 to TRBJ1-1; D not resolved. The V gene's germline CDR1 is DFQATT and CDR2 SNEGSKA (reference sequence). With 6 bases removed from V and 4 bases from J, the gap between germline ends came to 9 bases. The CDR3 spans 11 residues. In nucleotides, the CDR3 is TGCAGTGCACGGGGTGGCACTGAAGCTTTCTTT. It yields the protein CSARGGTEAFF.

V gene TRBV6-6 combines with J gene TRBJ2-5; D tentatively fits TRBD1 or TRBD2 (6 bases each). The germline V gene encodes CDR1 MNHNY and CDR2 SVGAGI (reference sequence). The CDR3 contains 15 residues. V was cut by 0 bases and J by 5 bases, with 13 bases left in between. The CDR3 spells CASSYSTGGGETQYF. CDR3 sequence (DNA): TGTGCCAGCAGTTACTCGACTGGAGGGGGGGAGACCCAGTACTTC.

The chain is built from TRBV5-1 and TRBJ1-1; D is undetermined. This CDR3 comprises 15 residues. Germline values: CDR1 SGHRS, CDR2 YFSETQ. V gave up 1 base and J gave up 1 base, with 11 bases separating them. The CDR3: CASSLSPAGNTEAFF. Written as DNA, the CDR3 is TGCGCCAGCAGCTTGTCCCCCGCAGGGAACACTGAAGCTTTCTTT.

V and J are TRBV7-8 and TRBJ1-2, with D possibly being TRBD1 (5 bases). Per the germline V gene, CDR1 is SGHVS and CDR2 is FQNEAQ. This CDR3 is built from 15 residues. Trimming stripped 5 bases from V and 4 bases from J, with 17 bases between. The CDR3 spells CASSPLLGRPYGYTF. CDR3 nucleotides: TGTGCCAGCAGCCCGCTATTGGGGCGGCCCTATGGCTACACCTTC.

V usage is TRBV2 and J usage is TRBJ2-7, with unresolved D. The CDR3 is made up of 15 amino acids. Trimming left V 7 bases short and J 0 bases short, with 16 bases between. Germline V lookup: CDR1 SNHLY, CDR2 FYNNEI. CDR3 DNA sequence: TGTGCCAGCAATGGTAGAACAGACCTCTCCTACGAGCAGTACTTC. Translation gives CASNGRTDLSYEQYF.